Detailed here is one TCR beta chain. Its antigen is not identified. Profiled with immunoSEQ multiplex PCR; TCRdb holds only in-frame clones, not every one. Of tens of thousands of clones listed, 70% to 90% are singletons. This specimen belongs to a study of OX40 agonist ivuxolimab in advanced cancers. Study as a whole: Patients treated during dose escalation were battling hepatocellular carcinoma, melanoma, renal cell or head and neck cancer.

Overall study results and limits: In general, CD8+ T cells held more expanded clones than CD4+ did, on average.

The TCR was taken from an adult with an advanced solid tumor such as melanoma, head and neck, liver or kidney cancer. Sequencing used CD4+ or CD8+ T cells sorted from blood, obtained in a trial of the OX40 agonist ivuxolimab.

DNA of the CDR3: TGTGCCAGTAGTCTCGGACGGCCGAACACCGGGGAGCTGTTTTTT. Its protein product is CASSLGRPNTGELFF. The chain has TRBV19 and TRBJ2-2; D gene uncertain. This CDR3 region has 15 residues. Trimming stripped 5 bases from V and 0 bases from J, with 10 bases between. The germline V gene encodes CDR1 LNHDA and CDR2 SQIVND (reference sequence).